Listed below are T cell receptor beta chains from one sample, sequenced in a study of Graves' ophthalmopathy and Graves' hyperthyroidism. TCRdb recomputed calls from the multiplex PCR reads with MiXCR, one row per CDR3 protein. In the table there are about 620,000 distinct CDR3 sequences, 22% of which are singletons. Sequencing used peripheral blood. The receptor set was obtained from a woman between 18 and 29 years old with stable Graves' hyperthyroidism. Some clones in this sample may be carry-over from other donors' samples. Both conserved end residues are part of each CDR3. Fields, in order: CDR3 protein, J gene, V gene.

CDR3 protein: CASSVGSHEQYF
J gene: TRBJ2-7
V gene: TRBV2

CDR3 protein: CATALRAATEAFF
J gene: TRBJ1-1
V gene: TRBV6-1

CDR3 protein: CASSHTGGKNEQYF
J gene: TRBJ2-7
V gene: TRBV11-1

CDR3 protein: CASSIGDGTTEAFF
J gene: TRBJ1-1
V gene: TRBV19

CDR3 protein: CASSLGESNAEAFF
J gene: TRBJ1-1
V gene: TRBV7-3

CDR3 protein: CASSQGSYEQYF
J gene: TRBJ2-7
V gene: TRBV4-1

CDR3 protein: CASSSPLQRASYEQYF
J gene: TRBJ2-7
V gene: TRBV11-1

CDR3 protein: CASSLRTDGYTF
J gene: TRBJ1-2
V gene: TRBV28

CDR3 protein: CSARGGSGRAEETQYF
J gene: TRBJ2-5
V gene: TRBV20-1

CDR3 protein: CASSENRYREDPGELFF
J gene: TRBJ2-2
V gene: TRBV11-2

CDR3 protein: CASSERQGSGGELFF
J gene: TRBJ2-2
V gene: TRBV5-1

CDR3 protein: CASSYSPRGPEHYNSPLHF
J gene: TRBJ1-6
V gene: TRBV6-5

CDR3 protein: CASSVWGVEETQYF
J gene: TRBJ2-5
V gene: TRBV7-9

CDR3 protein: CASSLTGRQPQHF
J gene: TRBJ1-5
V gene: TRBV7-9

CDR3 protein: CSVDFGYTF
J gene: TRBJ1-2
V gene: TRBV29-1

CDR3 protein: CSVVRPGQLSNTEAFF
J gene: TRBJ1-1
V gene: TRBV29-1

CDR3 protein: CATHSGSSYEQYF
J gene: TRBJ2-7
V gene: TRBV28

CDR3 protein: CSASLAGGGSYEQYF
J gene: TRBJ2-7
V gene: TRBV20-1

CDR3 protein: CASSWDKSTPEAFF
J gene: TRBJ1-1
V gene: TRBV6-5

CDR3 protein: CASSEDRLLYEQYF
J gene: TRBJ2-7
V gene: TRBV12-3/TRBV12-4

CDR3 protein: CASSLRGDQQPQHF
J gene: TRBJ1-5
V gene: TRBV27

CDR3 protein: CAISETPTGELFF
J gene: TRBJ2-2
V gene: TRBV10-3

CDR3 protein: CASNLRAYGLGLTLTGELFF
J gene: TRBJ2-2
V gene: TRBV7-1

CDR3 protein: CASSQEGHSYEQYF
J gene: TRBJ2-7
V gene: TRBV4-1

CDR3 protein: CASSSRTGIDYGYTF
J gene: TRBJ1-2
V gene: TRBV12-3/TRBV12-4

CDR3 protein: CASSLVVGTSTGELFF
J gene: TRBJ2-2
V gene: TRBV5-1

CDR3 protein: CSASPTGQGGYYGYTF
J gene: TRBJ1-2
V gene: TRBV20-1

CDR3 protein: CASSFGGHGRGYTF
J gene: TRBJ1-2
V gene: TRBV12-3/TRBV12-4

CDR3 protein: CASGTRTDEAFF
J gene: TRBJ1-1
V gene: TRBV2

CDR3 protein: CASSEGPSYEQCF
J gene: TRBJ2-7
V gene: TRBV6-1

CDR3 protein: CSVTPDGTYEQYF
J gene: TRBJ2-7
V gene: TRBV29-1

CDR3 protein: CASTGIEAGGGELFF
J gene: TRBJ2-2
V gene: TRBV19

CDR3 protein: CASSHRDRGVTLHF
J gene: TRBJ1-6
V gene: TRBV6-5

CDR3 protein: CASSLSRQGGFHEQYF
J gene: TRBJ2-7
V gene: TRBV11-2